This T cell receptor beta chain is from a study of CD8 T cells in Susac syndrome. Overall study: Among the Susac syndrome patients who underwent sequencing, roughly six had clinically active disease, while about eight of them were in remission.

In germline, CDR1 is SGDLS, CDR2 YYNGEE. CDR3 size: 14 residues. Trimming took 0 bases from V and 9 from J; bases not matched to a gene: 4. Reverse transcription used roughly 0.5 to 1 ug RNA and random hexamers. Amplification of TCR beta CDR3 spanned 54 Vbeta and 13 Jbeta via immunoSEQ multiplex PCR. Each CDR3 protein gets one entry after TCRdb re-called the immunoSEQ multiplex PCR reads with MiXCR. The table includes over 150,000 distinct CDR3 sequences, about 96% detected once. From blood CD8+ and CD4+ T cells, TCR beta sequences were generated. The sequenced sample was CD4+ T cells from PBMCs. This receptor was obtained from a human donor with Susac syndrome. The chain employs TRBV9 and TRBJ2-7, with 12 bases that match TRBD2. The CDR3 nucleotides read TGTGCCAGCAGCGTAGACGCTAGCGGGAGGGGGCAGTACTTC. Protein: CASSVDASGRGQYF.